The rows below give T cell receptor beta chains drawn from one sample of a study of blood T cell repertoires in COVID-19. Produced via immunoSEQ multiplex PCR; TCRdb's table is partial and in-frame only. The data contain about 150,000 clones, less than 90% of them singletons. The sequencing sample was made of peripheral blood. These receptors were obtained from an older woman with acute or convalescent COVID-19. The CDR3 runs from the conserved cysteine through the conserved F or W. The order of the fields is J gene, V gene, D gene, clone size, CDR3 protein, CDR3 DNA. D genes are given only for firm matches. Clone size is not always given. Where it is, it says once, few, many or a class for expanded clones.

TRBJ2-3 TRBV7-2 NA NA CASSAARGSTDTQYF TGTGCCAGCAGCGCGGCCCGGGGTTCGACAGATACGCAGTATTTT
TRBJ2-1 TRBV6-1 TRBD2 NA CASSGSSGGWAYNEQFF TGTGCCAGCAGTGGGAGTAGCGGGGGGTGGGCCTACAATGAGCAGTTCTTC
TRBJ2-3 TRBV9 NA NA CASSRGGLFGELSTDTQYF TGTGCCAGCAGCAGGGGGGGCCTGTTCGGAGAGCTTTCCACAGATACGCAGTATTTT
TRBJ2-1 TRBV6-2/TRBV6-3 TRBD1 NA CASSHRTGSYNEQFF TGTGCCAGCAGTCATCGGACAGGTTCCTACAATGAGCAGTTCTTC
TRBJ1-2 TRBV7-9 NA NA CASSLSGVYGYTF TGTGCCAGCAGCTTATCCGGGGTCTATGGCTACACCTTC
TRBJ2-7 TRBV6-5 TRBD1 NA CASSYSRQGASYEQYF TGTGCCAGCAGTTACTCAAGGCAGGGGGCATCCTACGAGCAGTACTTC
TRBJ1-1 TRBV3-1/TRBV3-2 NA NA CASSQNPDTEAFF TGTGCCAGCAGTCAAAACCCAGACACTGAAGCTTTCTTT
TRBJ1-1 TRBV12-3/TRBV12-4 NA NA CASSRQGNTEAFF TGTGCCAGCAGCCGCCAGGGGAACACTGAAGCTTTCTTT
TRBJ1-2 TRBV2 NA once CASSENPGAPYGYTF TGTGCCAGCAGTGAGAATCCAGGGGCCCCCTATGGCTACACCTTC
TRBJ2-7 TRBV27 NA few CASKTGKYEQYF TGTGCCAGCAAAACGGGGAAGTACGAGCAGTACTTC
TRBJ1-2 TRBV5-1 TRBD1 NA CASSWPGQGFYTF TGCGCCAGCAGCTGGCCGGGACAGGGGTTCTACACCTTC
TRBJ2-4 TRBV5-5 NA NA CASSPVLAKKNIQYF TGTGCCAGCAGCCCGGTCCTAGCCAAAAAGAACATTCAGTACTTC
TRBJ2-2 TRBV7-9 TRBD2 NA CASSPGGGRNTGELFF TGTGCCAGCAGCCCCGGGGGGGGCCGGAACACCGGGGAGCTGTTTTTT
TRBJ1-6 TRBV6-5 TRBD1 NA CASSFRDSKYNSPLHF TGTGCCAGCAGTTTCAGGGACAGCAAATATAATTCACCCCTCCACTTT
TRBJ1-3 TRBV7-6 TRBD1 NA CASSLAGQGLSGNTIYF TGTGCCAGCAGCTTAGCCGGACAGGGGCTCTCTGGAAACACCATATATTTT
TRBJ1-2 TRBV11-1 NA NA CASSPGQNYGYTF TGTGCCAGCAGCCCAGGACAGAACTATGGCTACACCTTC
TRBJ2-1 TRBV2 TRBD2 NA CASSGAGGTYNEQFF TGTGCCAGCAGTGGGGCGGGGGGAACCTACAATGAGCAGTTCTTC
TRBJ1-4 TRBV4-3 NA NA CASSQDGGRNEKLFF TGCGCCAGCAGCCAAGATGGAGGGAGGAATGAAAAACTGTTTTTT
TRBJ1-2 TRBV7-2 NA once CASSLDPGGLANYGYTF TGTGCCAGCAGCTTAGACCCAGGAGGGCTAGCTAACTATGGCTACACCTTC
TRBJ2-2 TRBV7-2 TRBD2 NA CASSLEGLAGGRTGELFF TGTGCCAGCAGCTTAGAGGGACTAGCGGGGGGGCGCACCGGGGAGCTGTTTTTT
TRBJ1-3 TRBV28 TRBD1 NA CASSFGTGVAGNTIYF TGTGCCAGCAGTTTTGGAACAGGGGTAGCTGGAAACACCATATATTTT
TRBJ1-3 TRBV5-6 NA NA CASSLQGLARNTIYF TGTGCCAGCAGCCTACAGGGCTTGGCCAGAAACACCATATATTTT
TRBJ1-6 TRBV4-1 NA NA CASSPGLSNSPLHF TGCGCCAGCAGCCCCGGACTAAGTAATTCACCCCTCCACTTT
TRBJ1-2 TRBV2 TRBD1 NA CASSEENRGGYTF TGTGCCAGCAGTGAAGAGAACAGGGGTGGCTACACCTTC
TRBJ1-4 TRBV6-1 NA NA CASSEQPAPGEKLFF TGTGCCAGCAGTGAACAGCCGGCCCCCGGGGAAAAACTGTTTTTT
TRBJ1-2 TRBV27 TRBD1 NA CASSSQYRGQHYGYTF TGTGCCAGCAGTTCCCAATACAGGGGGCAGCACTATGGCTACACCTTC
TRBJ1-4 TRBV5-1 NA NA CASSLRGTNEKLFF TGCGCCAGCAGCTTGCGGGGGACTAATGAAAAACTGTTTTTT
TRBJ2-1 TRBV2 TRBD2 NA CASTTASGGPFNEQFF TGTGCCAGCACCACTGCGAGCGGGGGACCTTTCAATGAGCAGTTCTTC
TRBJ2-2 TRBV2 NA NA CASSVQGGTGELFF TGTGCCAGCAGTGTTCAGGGGGGCACCGGGGAGCTGTTTTTT
TRBJ2-7 TRBV2 TRBD2 NA CASRGGYEQYF TGTGCCAGCAGGGGGGGGTACGAGCAGTACTTC
TRBJ1-1 TRBV4-1 TRBD1 NA CASSQEGTRGLNTEAFF TGCGCCAGCAGCCAAGAAGGTACGAGGGGGCTCAACACTGAAGCTTTCTTT
TRBJ2-1 TRBV14 TRBD1 NA CASSQGSPGQGLYNEQFF TGTGCCAGCAGCCAAGGTAGCCCGGGACAGGGTTTGTACAATGAGCAGTTCTTC
TRBJ2-1 TRBV21-1 NA NA CASSEGQGAGNEQFF TGTGCCAGCAGCGAGGGACAGGGGGCCGGCAATGAGCAGTTCTTC
TRBJ1-1 TRBV3-1/TRBV3-2 NA NA CASTPSLNTEAFF TGTGCCAGCACCCCTTCCCTGAACACTGAAGCTTTCTTT
TRBJ1-2 TRBV12-2 NA NA CASRLDRGEEDYGYTF TGTGCAAGTCGCTTAGATAGGGGTGAAGAAGACTATGGCTACACCTTC
TRBJ1-5 TRBV18 NA once CASSPVGQSNQPQHF TGTGCCAGCTCACCCGTAGGACAGAGCAATCAGCCCCAGCATTTT
TRBJ1-4 TRBV6-1 TRBD1 few CASSERDRNEKLFF TGTGCCAGCAGTGAACGGGACAGGAATGAAAAACTGTTTTTT
TRBJ1-2 TRBV27 NA NA CASRSTGTTNYGYTF TGTGCCAGCAGGTCGACTGGGACAACTAACTATGGCTACACCTTC
TRBJ1-3 TRBV7-9 NA NA CASSLGGGRGNTIYF TGTGCCAGCAGCTTAGGCGGGGGCCGGGGAAACACCATATATTTT
TRBJ1-2 TRBV11-2 NA NA CASSTLRSQGNYGYTF TGTGCCAGCAGCACATTGAGGTCCCAAGGAAACTATGGCTACACCTTC
TRBJ1-1 TRBV6-5 NA once CASIRGNTEAFF TGTGCCAGTATAAGGGGGAACACTGAAGCTTTCTTT
TRBJ1-3 TRBV23-1 TRBD1 NA CASSQLRQGASGNTIYF TGCGCCAGCAGTCAACTTCGACAGGGGGCCTCTGGAAACACCATATATTTT